This T cell receptor (beta chain) was captured by sequencing in a study of Tregs in tolerant kidney transplant recipients. Overall study findings and caveats: Findings come from small patient numbers and require larger validation. Tolerant patients' donor-specific Tregs expanded beyond overall Tregs, suggesting antigen-driven growth.

Concerning this clone itself: What it binds is not known. This sample includes further DNA sequences coding for the same CDR3.

The protocol was immunoSEQ multiplex PCR, while the TCRdb copy is restricted to in-frame clones and leaves out a portion. The data show 85,000 to 100,000 clones, approximately 94% seen once. The source material was CD4+ T cells from blood, sampled before the transplant. The TCR comes from a human donor who received a combined kidney and bone marrow transplant.

DNA for the CDR3: TGTGCCAGCAGCTTAGCACTAGCGGGAAGTTACAATGAGCAGTTCTTC. As protein: CASSLALAGSYNEQFF. V is TRBV7-9 and J is TRBJ2-1; the match to TRBD2 covers 10 bases. Trimming at V came to 0 bases and at J to 4 bases, leaving 3 bases not matched to a gene. Germline V lookup: CDR1 SEHNR, CDR2 FQNEAQ (reference sequence). CDR3 length: 16 amino acids. The full variable domain, rest sourced from reference TRBV7-9 and TRBJ2-1, is DTGVSQNPRHKITKRGQNVTFRCDPISEHNRLYWYRQTLGQGPEFLTYFQNEAQLEKSRLLSDRFSAERPKGSFSTLEIQRTEQGDSAMYLCASSLALAGSYNEQFFGPGTRLTVL.